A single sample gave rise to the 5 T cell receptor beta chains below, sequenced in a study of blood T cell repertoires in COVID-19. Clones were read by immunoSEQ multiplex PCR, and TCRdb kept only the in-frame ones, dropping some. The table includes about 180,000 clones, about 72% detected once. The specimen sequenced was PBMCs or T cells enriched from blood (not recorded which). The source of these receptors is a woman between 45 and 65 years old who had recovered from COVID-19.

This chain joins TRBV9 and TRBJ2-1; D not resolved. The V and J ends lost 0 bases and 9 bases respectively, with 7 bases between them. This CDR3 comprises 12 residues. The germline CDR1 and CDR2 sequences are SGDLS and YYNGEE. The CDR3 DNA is TGTGCCAGCAGCGTAGGATCAGTTGAGCAGTTCTTC. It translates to CASSVGSVEQFF.

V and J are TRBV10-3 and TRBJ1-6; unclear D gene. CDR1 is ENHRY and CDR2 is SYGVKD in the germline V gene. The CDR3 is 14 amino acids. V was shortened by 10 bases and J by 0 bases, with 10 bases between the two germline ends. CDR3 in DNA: TGTGCCAGCGGGGAAAGCTCCTATAATTCACCCCTCCACTTT. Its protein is CASGESSYNSPLHF.

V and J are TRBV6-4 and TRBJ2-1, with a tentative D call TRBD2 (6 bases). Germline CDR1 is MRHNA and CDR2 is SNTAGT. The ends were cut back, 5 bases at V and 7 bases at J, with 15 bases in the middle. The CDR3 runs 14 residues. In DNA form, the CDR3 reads TGTGCCAGCAGTCCTACGGGAGTTGGTAATGAGCAGTTCTTC. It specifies CASSPTGVGNEQFF.

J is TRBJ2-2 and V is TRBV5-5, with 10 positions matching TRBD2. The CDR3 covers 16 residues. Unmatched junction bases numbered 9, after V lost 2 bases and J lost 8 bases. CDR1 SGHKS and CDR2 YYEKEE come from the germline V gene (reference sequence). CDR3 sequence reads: CASSLTGLAVTGELFF. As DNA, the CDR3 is TGTGCCAGCAGCTTAACTGGACTAGCGGTTACAGGGGAGCTGTTTTTT.

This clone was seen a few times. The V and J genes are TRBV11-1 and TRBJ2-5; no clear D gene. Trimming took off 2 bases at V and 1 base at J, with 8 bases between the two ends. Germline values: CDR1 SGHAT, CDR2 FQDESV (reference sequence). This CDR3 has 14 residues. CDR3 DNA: TGTGCCAGCAGCTTATGGTACAGCCAAGAGACCCAGTACTTC. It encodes CASSLWYSQETQYF.